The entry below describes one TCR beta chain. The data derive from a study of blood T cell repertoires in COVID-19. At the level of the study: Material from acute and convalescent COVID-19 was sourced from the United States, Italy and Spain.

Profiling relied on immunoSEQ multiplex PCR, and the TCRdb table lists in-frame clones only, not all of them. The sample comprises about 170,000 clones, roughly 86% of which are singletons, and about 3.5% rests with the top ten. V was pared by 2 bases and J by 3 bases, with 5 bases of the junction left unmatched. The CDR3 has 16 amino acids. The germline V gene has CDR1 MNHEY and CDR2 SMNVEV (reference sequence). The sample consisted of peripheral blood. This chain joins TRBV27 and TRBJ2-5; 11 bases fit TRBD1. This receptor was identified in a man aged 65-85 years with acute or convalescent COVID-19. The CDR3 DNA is TGTGCCAGCAGTTTAGGGACAGGGGGTAATGAAGAGACCCAGTACTTC. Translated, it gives CASSLGTGGNEETQYF.